This T cell receptor (beta chain) originates from a study of blood T cells in healthy people across ages. A second PCR of roughly 7 to 11 cycles used a sample-barcoded 5' primer and a J-beta primer mix. Each sample provided no less than 3 million CDR3-containing paired-end reads. Via MiXCR, TCRdb re-called the 5' RACE reads, giving one row per CDR3 protein. The table includes approximately 600,000 distinct CDR3 sequences, roughly 53% detected once. Donation came from healthy Caucasian individuals in Russia who were aged 6 to 90. A note on this clonotype: Its target is unknown.

Whole-study findings and limits: There were more naive CD4+ cells and higher diversity in long-lived donors than in aged donors. Naive T cell percentage by flow cytometry tracked strongly with beta diversity.

The CDR3 contains 16 residues. The germline V gene encodes CDR1 MNHEY and CDR2 SVGAGI. Trimming took off 0 bases at V and 11 bases at J, with 22 bases between the two ends. The chain combines TRBV6-5 with TRBJ2-5; perhaps TRBD2 as D (5 bases). This sequence was found in a man aged 55 to 69 in good health. Sequenced sample: blood. This chain's CDR3 is CASSYSRRAGSREQYF. DNA for the CDR3: TGTGCCAGCAGTTACTCAAGGCGGGCAGGATCGAGGGAGCAGTACTTC.